This T cell receptor (beta chain) was recovered during a study of graft-versus-host responses after intestinal transplantation. As for the study in general: After anti-thymocyte globulin induction, recipients took tacrolimus and steroids for two to three years.

Overall study results and limits: Early post-transplant HvG declines tracked with peak circulating GvH clone levels. Patients with graft-donor T cell macrochimerism had high graft-versus-host to host-versus-graft clonal ratios in allografts.

V gave up 5 bases and J gave up 5 bases; unmatched junction bases: 11. This CDR3 has 15 amino acids. Germline V gene data show CDR1 as SGHVS and CDR2 as FQNEAQ. Only in-frame clones appear in the TCRdb table, and some are missing; sequencing was by immunoSEQ multiplex PCR. The sample consists of approximately 9,700 clones, nearly 95% of them appearing once. This clone was counted only a few times. As yet, its antigen is unknown. Material: bone marrow, obtained approximately 1.5 years after intestinal transplantation. This sequence originates from a human patient who received an intestinal transplant, so some T cells may come from the graft donor. The chain couples TRBV7-8 to TRBJ2-7; TRBD1 agrees at 8 bases. CDR3 amino acids: CASSPSWTGSHEQYF. Written as DNA, the CDR3 is TGTGCCAGCAGCCCCTCATGGACAGGGTCCCACGAGCAGTACTTC.